The sequence of this T cell receptor beta chain was determined in a study of shared clonotypes between healthy human individuals. Study in general: Aged between 18 and 49, the donors were a couple of women and three men.

Findings of the study overall: In contrast to clonotypes shared by all four donors, non-shared clonotypes had lower generation probabilities.

As for this clone: Its matching antigen is unknown.

This was a deep-level run. The authors' processing: Junction-only immunoSEQ data arrived without quality scores, meaning filtering differed. TCRdb keeps only in-frame clones here, not all; method: immunoSEQ multiplex PCR. The V and J calls and clone size come from that table; D and trimming were worked out from the DNA. Here the sample spans 2 million to 2.5 million clones, more than 85% being singletons. The CDR3 contains 15 residues. Germline V lookup: CDR1 MNHEY, CDR2 SMNVEV (reference sequence). Trimming took 5 bases from V and 2 from J; bases not matched to a gene: 5. The chain uses TRBV27 and TRBJ2-7; 11 bases match TRBD2. This clonotype originated in a man younger than 35 in good health. Some clones in this sample may be carry-over from other donors' samples. Sequenced input: naive CD4+ T cells from PBMCs. Documented subset: CD45RA+ positively selected. The CDR3 coding sequence is TGTGCCAGCAGTCCTTTAGCGGGAGGGACCTACGAGCAGTACTTC. This translates into CASSPLAGGTYEQYF.